This T cell receptor beta chain originates from a study of OX40 agonist ivuxolimab in advanced cancers. Study-level points and caveats: Partial responders at 0.1-3.0 mg/kg had among the lowest clonal expansion. Not determined was the antigen specificity of the expanded peripheral T cells. Doses of 0.1 to 3.0 mg/kg were accompanied by clonal expansion of CD4+ and CD8+ blood T cells by week 6. On average, CD8+ T cells had more expanded clones than CD4+.

Comment on this clone: Its antigen remains unidentified.

Assay: immunoSEQ multiplex PCR; the TCRdb copy retains only in-frame clones and omits some. The sample yields approximately 30,000 clones, 82% seen once. This receptor was identified in an adult with an advanced solid tumor such as melanoma, head and neck, liver or kidney cancer. This material consisted of CD4+ or CD8+ T cells sorted from blood, taken in a trial of the OX40 agonist ivuxolimab.

This chain's CDR3 is CASTYILQPRFNSPLHF. CDR3 nucleotide sequence: TGTGCCAGCACCTATATTTTACAGCCACGTTTCAATTCACCCCTCCACTTT. The genes are TRBV5-7 and TRBJ1-6; D remains ambiguous. TRBV5-7 is given ORF status, its function remaining uncertain. The CDR3 is 17 amino acids. Trimming cost V 6 bases and J 7 bases, with 23 bases left between them.